This T cell receptor beta chain came from a study of blood T cell repertoires in COVID-19. At the level of the study: There were acute and convalescent COVID-19 samples, and they came from the United States, Italy and Spain.

This clone came up a few times. In the source study's methods: Reference gene primers were amplified, and this amplification served to estimate nucleated cell counts. Profiled with immunoSEQ multiplex PCR; TCRdb holds only in-frame clones, not every one. That table supplies the V and J calls and clone size; D and trimming were determined from the DNA. The sample carries roughly 410,000 clones, 75% to 90% recorded once. Followed over time, Seattle patients had been enrolled while infection was active. Deletions cut 2 bases from V and 3 bases from J, with 11 bases between. Germline CDR1 reads MNHEY; CDR2 reads SVGAGI. CDR3 length: 15 residues.

The TCR sequence derives from a woman aged 35 to 49 with COVID-19, enrolled during active disease. V and J are TRBV6-5 and TRBJ1-5; D uncertain. The sequencing input was peripheral blood. In DNA form, the CDR3 reads TGTGCCAGCAGTTACCGAGGTGGTGTCAATCAGCCCCAGCATTTT. Translated: CASSYRGGVNQPQHF.